What follows are 10 T cell receptor beta chains derived from one specimen sequenced in a study of blood T cells in healthy people across ages. A second 7 to 11 cycle PCR used barcoded and J-beta primers. From the 5' RACE reads, TCRdb called clonotypes with MiXCR, one entry per CDR3 protein. Of about a million distinct CDR3 sequences in the sample, roughly two fifths are singletons; the top ten hold around 12%. The sample comprised blood. Receptors originate from a man between 18 and 35 years old in good health.

The chain couples TRBV20-1 to TRBJ1-4; 9 bases line up with TRBD1. Germline V gives CDR1 DFQATT, CDR2 SNEGSKA (reference sequence). The CDR3 has 19 residues. With V trimmed by 6 bases and J by 0 bases, 17 bases remained unmatched. The CDR3 sequence is CSALGTGKRLQSTNEKLFF. The CDR3 region has the DNA TGCAGTGCCCTGGGGACAGGGAAAAGACTGCAATCAACTAATGAAAAACTGTTTTTT.

The CDR3, as DNA: TGCGCCAGTCGGGTGGGGACAGGGAGAGTGGATACGCAGTATTTT. Translating gives CASRVGTGRVDTQYF. V usage is TRBV5-1 and J usage is TRBJ2-3, with TRBD1 matching 9 bases. Germline V gives CDR1 SGHRS, CDR2 YFSETQ. The CDR3 sequence is 15 residues long. V dropped 8 bases and J dropped 6; count of bases not matched to a gene: 13. Full variable domain (missing parts from reference TRBV5-1 and TRBJ2-3): KAGVTQTPRYLIKTRGQQVTLSCSPISGHRSVSWYQQTPGQGLQFLFEYFSETQRNKGNFPGRFSGRQFSNSRSEMNVSTLELGDSALYLCASRVGTGRVDTQYFGPGTRLTVL.

Of note for this clonotype: At one of its ends the junction is not consistent with the germline gene, which may arise from a read error. The V and J genes are TRBV5-4 and TRBJ2-1; the match to TRBD1 covers 7 bases. The CDR3 has 14 residues. Germline V gene lookup returns CDR1 SGHNT and CDR2 YYREEE (reference sequence). CDR3 sequence (DNA): TGTGCCGGCAGCTTTACAGGGGAGATCGGTGAGCAGTTCTTC. Translated, it gives CAGSFTGEIGEQFF.

The genes are TRBV27 and TRBJ2-3, with D unclear. The CDR3 covers 15 residues. The germline V gene has CDR1 MNHEY and CDR2 SMNVEV (reference sequence). V dropped 4 bases and J dropped 0 bases, with 11 bases sitting between them. CDR3 in amino acids: CASSSDDPSTDTQYF. As DNA, the CDR3 is TGTGCCAGCAGTTCGGACGACCCTAGCACAGATACGCAGTATTTT.

This clonotype was seen once. This rearrangement joins TRBV6-2 or TRBV6-3 to TRBJ1-2; 8 bases match TRBD1. After removal of 1 base from V and 1 base from J, the junction contained 14 bases not matched to a gene. The CDR3 loop spans 19 amino acids. Germline loops: CDR1 MNHEY, CDR2 SVGEGT. The CDR3 protein is CASSYYLSAGGPNNYGYTF. The CDR3 nucleotides are TGTGCCAGCAGTTACTACCTTTCGGCAGGGGGCCCTAATAACTATGGCTACACCTTC.

The CDR3 sequence: CASGLPGAGQKSNEQFF. CDR3 in DNA: TGTGCTAGTGGTTTGCCCGGGGCGGGACAGAAAAGCAATGAGCAGTTCTTC. J is TRBJ2-1 and V is TRBV12-5; possibly TRBD1 for D (7 bases). CDR1 and CDR2 from the germline V gene are LGHNT and FRNRAP. With 2 bases removed from V and 6 bases from J, the gap between germline ends came to 20 bases. The CDR3 consists of 17 residues. Based on the CDR3 plus reference TRBV12-5 and TRBJ2-1, the full variable domain is DARVTQTPRHKVTEMGQEVTMRCQPILGHNTVFWYRQTMMQGLELLAYFRNRAPLDDSGMPKDRFSAEMPDATLATLKIQPSEPRDSAVYFCASGLPGAGQKSNEQFFGPGTRLTVL.

The genes are TRBV12-5 and TRBJ1-5; TRBD1 matches at 8 bases. The length of the CDR3 is 14 residues. The germline CDR1 and CDR2 sequences are LGHNT and FRNRAP. V was clipped by 5 bases and J by 7 bases; unmatched bases: 7. CDR3 loop: CASGTGQGGQPQHF. The CDR3 region has the DNA TGTGCTAGTGGTACTGGACAGGGAGGGCAGCCCCAGCATTTT.

This chain uses TRBV7-3 with TRBJ2-1; TRBD2 matches at 16 bases. The CDR3 contains 16 residues. The germline gives CDR1 SGHTA, CDR2 FQGTGA. With 2 bases clipped from V and 9 bases from J, the junction kept 4 bases outside the gene matches. This CDR3 reads CASSLGTSGGVGEQFF. Written as DNA, the CDR3 is TGTGCCAGCAGCTTAGGGACTAGCGGGGGGGTTGGTGAGCAGTTCTTC.

This chain joins TRBV12-3 or TRBV12-4 and TRBJ1-5; unclear D gene. Trimming shortened V by 2 bases and J by 3 bases, and 8 bases separated the two germline ends. The CDR3 runs to 14 residues. The chain's CDR3 is CASSLMQDNQPQHF. CDR3 nucleotide sequence: TGTGCCAGCAGTTTAATGCAAGACAATCAGCCCCAGCATTTT.

V gene TRBV29-1 combines with J gene TRBJ1-1; D is undetermined. The V gene's germline CDR1 is SQVTM and CDR2 ANQGSEA. CDR3 length: 15 residues. V lost 5 bases, J lost 0 bases, and 16 bases lay in between. CDR3 bases: TGCAGCGTTAGCATGGGGTTCCCTGTGAACACTGAAGCTTTCTTT. Protein product: CSVSMGFPVNTEAFF.